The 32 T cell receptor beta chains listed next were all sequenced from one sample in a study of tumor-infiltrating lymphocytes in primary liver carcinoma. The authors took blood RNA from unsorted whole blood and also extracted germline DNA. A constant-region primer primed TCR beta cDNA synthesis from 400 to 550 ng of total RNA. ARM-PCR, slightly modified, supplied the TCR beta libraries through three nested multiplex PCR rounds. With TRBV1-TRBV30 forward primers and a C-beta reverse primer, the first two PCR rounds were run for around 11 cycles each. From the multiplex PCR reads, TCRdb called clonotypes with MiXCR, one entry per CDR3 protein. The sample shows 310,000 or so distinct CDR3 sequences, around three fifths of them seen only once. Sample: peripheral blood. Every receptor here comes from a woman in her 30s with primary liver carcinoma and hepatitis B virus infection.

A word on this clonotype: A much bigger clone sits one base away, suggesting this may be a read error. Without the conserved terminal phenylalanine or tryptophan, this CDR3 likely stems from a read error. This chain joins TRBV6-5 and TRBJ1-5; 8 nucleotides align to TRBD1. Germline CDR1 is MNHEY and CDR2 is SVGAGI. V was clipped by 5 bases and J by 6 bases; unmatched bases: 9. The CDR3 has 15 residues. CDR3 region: CASSIGQGFRQPQHI. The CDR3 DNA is TGTGCCAGCAGTATCGGACAGGGATTCCGTCAGCCCCAGCATATT.

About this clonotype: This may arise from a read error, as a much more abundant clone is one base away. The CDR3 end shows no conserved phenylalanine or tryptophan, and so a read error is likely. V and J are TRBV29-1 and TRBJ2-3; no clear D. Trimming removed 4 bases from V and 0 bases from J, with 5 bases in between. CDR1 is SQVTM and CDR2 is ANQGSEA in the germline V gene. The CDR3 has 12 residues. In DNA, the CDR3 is TGCAGCGTTGGGCGGAGCACAGATACGCAGTATCTT. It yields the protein CSVGRSTDTQYL.

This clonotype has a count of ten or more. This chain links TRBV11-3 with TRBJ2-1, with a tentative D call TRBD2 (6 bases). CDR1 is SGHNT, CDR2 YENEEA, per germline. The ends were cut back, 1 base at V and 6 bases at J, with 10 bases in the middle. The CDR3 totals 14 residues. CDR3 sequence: CASSLVPSVNEQFF. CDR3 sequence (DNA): TGTGCCAGCAGCTTAGTGCCTAGCGTCAATGAGCAGTTCTTC.

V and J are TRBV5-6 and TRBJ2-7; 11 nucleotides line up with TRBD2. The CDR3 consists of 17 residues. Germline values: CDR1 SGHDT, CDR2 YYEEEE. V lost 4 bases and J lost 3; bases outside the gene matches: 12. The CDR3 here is CASSPRLAGSGSYEQYF. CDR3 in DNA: TGTGCCAGCAGCCCGCGACTAGCGGGGTCCGGTAGCTACGAGCAGTACTTC.

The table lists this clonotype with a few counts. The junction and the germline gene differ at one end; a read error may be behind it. The CDR3 reads CACSQERVGLAKNIQYF. The CDR3, as DNA: TGCGCCTGCAGCCAGGAGCGGGTGGGGTTGGCCAAAAACATTCAGTACTTC. V gene TRBV4-3 combines with J gene TRBJ2-4, with a weak D call TRBD2 (6 bases). The CDR3 runs to 17 residues. In germline, CDR1 is LGHNA, CDR2 YSLEER.

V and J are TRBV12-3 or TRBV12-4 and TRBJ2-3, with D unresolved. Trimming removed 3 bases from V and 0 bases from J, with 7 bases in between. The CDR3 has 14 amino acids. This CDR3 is CASSFRFSTDTQYF. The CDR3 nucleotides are TGTGCCAGCAGTTTTCGGTTTAGCACAGATACGCAGTATTTT.

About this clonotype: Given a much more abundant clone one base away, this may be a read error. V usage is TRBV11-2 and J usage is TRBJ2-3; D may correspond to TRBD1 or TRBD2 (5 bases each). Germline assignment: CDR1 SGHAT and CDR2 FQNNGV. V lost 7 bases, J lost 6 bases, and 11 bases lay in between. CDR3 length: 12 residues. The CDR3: CASTRDGDTQYF. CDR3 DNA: TGTGCCAGCACCCGGGACGGGGATACGCAGTATTTT.

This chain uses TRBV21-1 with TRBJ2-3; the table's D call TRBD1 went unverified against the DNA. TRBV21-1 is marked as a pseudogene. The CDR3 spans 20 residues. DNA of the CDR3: TGTGCCAGCAGCGCGAACATCATCGGACACGACAGGGAGTCAGCAGATACGCAGTATTTT. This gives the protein CASSANIIGHDRESADTQYF.

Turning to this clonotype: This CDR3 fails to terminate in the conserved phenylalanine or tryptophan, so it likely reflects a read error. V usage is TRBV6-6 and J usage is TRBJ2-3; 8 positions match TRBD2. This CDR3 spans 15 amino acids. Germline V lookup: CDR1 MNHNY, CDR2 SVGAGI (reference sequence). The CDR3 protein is CATLDGRDVTVTQYS. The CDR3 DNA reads TGTGCCACCTTGGACGGGAGGGACGTCACAGTTACGCAGTATTCT.

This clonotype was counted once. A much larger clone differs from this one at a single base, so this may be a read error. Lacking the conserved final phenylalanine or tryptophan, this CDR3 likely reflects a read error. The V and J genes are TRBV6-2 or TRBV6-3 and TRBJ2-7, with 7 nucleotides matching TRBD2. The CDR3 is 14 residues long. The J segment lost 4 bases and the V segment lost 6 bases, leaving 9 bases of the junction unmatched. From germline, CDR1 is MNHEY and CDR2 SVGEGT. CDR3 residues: CASRPGLGYYEQYL. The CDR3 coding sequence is TGTGCCAGCAGACCTGGACTAGGGTATTACGAGCAGTACTTA.

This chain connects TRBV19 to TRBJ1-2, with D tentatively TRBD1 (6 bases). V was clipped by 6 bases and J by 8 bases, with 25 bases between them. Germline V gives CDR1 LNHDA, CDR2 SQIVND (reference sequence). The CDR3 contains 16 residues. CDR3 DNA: TGTGCCAGTAGAACCCGCGGCGACGACAGGTCGGGGGGCTACACCTTC. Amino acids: CASRTRGDDRSGGYTF.

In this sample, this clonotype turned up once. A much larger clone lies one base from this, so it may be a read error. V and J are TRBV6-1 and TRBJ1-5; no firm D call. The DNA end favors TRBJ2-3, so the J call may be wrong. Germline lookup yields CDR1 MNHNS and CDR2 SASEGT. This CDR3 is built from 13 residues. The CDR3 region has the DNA TGTGCCAGCAGCATCGAGGTCAATCAGCCCCAGTATTTT. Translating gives CASSIEVNQPQYF.

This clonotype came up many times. CDR3 nucleotides: TGTGCCAGCACCCCTCCTGGGACTAGCGGGCCTCCGACGTTGAATGAGCAGTTCTTC. Translating it yields CASTPPGTSGPPTLNEQFF. The genes are TRBV6-5 and TRBJ2-1; TRBD2 agrees at 12 bases. The germline CDR1 and CDR2 sequences are MNHEY and SVGAGI. This CDR3 has 19 amino acids. V gave up 7 bases and J gave up 7 bases; unmatched junction bases: 20.

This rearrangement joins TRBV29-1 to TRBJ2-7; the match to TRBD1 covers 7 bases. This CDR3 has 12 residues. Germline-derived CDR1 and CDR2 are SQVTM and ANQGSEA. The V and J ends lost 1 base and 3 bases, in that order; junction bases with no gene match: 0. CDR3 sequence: CSVEAGGYEQYF. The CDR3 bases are TGCAGCGTTGAAGCAGGGGGCTACGAGCAGTACTTC.

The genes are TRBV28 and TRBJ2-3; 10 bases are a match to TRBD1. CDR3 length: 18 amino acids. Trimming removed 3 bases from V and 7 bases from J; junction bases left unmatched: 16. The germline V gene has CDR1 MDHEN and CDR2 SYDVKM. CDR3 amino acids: CASSFTILGGTGVNTQYF. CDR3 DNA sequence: TGTGCCAGCAGTTTTACGATCCTGGGAGGGACAGGGGTGAATACGCAGTATTTT.

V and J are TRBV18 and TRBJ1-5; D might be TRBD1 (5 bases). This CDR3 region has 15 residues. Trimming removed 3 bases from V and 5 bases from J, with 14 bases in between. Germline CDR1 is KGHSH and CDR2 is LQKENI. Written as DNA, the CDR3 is TGTGCCAGCTCACCCTCAGGGAGAGGGTATCAGCCCCAGCATTTT. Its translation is CASSPSGRGYQPQHF. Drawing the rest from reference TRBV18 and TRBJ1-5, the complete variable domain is NAGVMQNPRHLVRRRGQEARLRCSPMKGHSHVYWYRQLPEEGLKFMVYLQKENIIDESGMPKERFSAEFPKEGPSILRIQQVVRGDSAAYFCASSPSGRGYQPQHFGDGTRLSIL.

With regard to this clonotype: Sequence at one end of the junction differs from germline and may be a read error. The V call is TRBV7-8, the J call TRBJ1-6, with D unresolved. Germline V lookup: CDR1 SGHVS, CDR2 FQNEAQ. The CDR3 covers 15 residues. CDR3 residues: CVSSLGSANFEALHF. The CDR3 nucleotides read TGTGTCAGCAGCTTAGGATCGGCCAATTTTGAGGCCCTCCACTTT.

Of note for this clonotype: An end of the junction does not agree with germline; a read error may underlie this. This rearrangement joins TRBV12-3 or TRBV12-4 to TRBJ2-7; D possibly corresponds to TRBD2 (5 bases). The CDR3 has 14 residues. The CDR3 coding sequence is TGTGCCAGCAGCCCCCATACTAGATCCTACGATCAGTACTTC. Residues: CASSPHTRSYDQYF.

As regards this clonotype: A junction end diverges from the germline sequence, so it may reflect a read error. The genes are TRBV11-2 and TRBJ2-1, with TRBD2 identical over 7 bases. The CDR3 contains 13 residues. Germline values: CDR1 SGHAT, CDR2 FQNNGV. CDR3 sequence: CAGSLVLGRERFF. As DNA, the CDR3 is TGTGCCGGCAGCTTAGTTCTAGGGAGGGAGCGGTTCTTC.

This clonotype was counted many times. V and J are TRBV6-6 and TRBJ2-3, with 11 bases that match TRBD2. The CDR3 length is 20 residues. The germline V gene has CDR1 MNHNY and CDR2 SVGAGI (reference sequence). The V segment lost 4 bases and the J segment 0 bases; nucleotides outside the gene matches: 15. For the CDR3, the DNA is TGTGCCAGCAGTTTTCCTCTTAGCGGGAGGGCGATTACTAGCACAGATACGCAGTATTTT. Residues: CASSFPLSGRAITSTDTQYF.

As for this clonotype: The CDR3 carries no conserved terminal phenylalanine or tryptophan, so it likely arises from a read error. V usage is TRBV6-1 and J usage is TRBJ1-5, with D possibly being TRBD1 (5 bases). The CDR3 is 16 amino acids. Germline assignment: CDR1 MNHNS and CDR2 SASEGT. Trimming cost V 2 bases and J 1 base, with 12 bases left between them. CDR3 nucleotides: TGTGCCAGCAGTGAATTCCCAGGGCTCAGCAATCAGCCCCAGCATTAT. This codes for CASSEFPGLSNQPQHY.

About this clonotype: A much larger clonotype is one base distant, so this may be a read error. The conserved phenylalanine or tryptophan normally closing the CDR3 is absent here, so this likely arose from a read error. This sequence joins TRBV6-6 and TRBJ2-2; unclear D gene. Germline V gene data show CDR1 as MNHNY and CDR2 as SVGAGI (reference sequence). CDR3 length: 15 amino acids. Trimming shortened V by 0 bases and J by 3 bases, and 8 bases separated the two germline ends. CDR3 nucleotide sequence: TGTGCCAGCAGTTACTCGAATGGTTACACCGGGGAGCTGTTTTCT. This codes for CASSYSNGYTGELFS.

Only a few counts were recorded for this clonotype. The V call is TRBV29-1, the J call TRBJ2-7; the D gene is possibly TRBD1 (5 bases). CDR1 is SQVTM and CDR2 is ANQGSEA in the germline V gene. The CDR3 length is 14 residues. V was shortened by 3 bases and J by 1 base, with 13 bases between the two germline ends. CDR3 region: CSVEWQGASYEQYF. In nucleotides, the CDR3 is TGCAGCGTTGAGTGGCAGGGCGCTTCCTACGAGCAGTACTTC.

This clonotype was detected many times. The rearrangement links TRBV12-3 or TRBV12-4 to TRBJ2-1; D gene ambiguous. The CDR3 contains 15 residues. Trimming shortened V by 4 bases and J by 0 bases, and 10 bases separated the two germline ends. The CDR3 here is CASSSQRSSYNEQFF. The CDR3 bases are TGTGCCAGCAGTTCCCAGCGCAGCTCCTACAATGAGCAGTTCTTC.

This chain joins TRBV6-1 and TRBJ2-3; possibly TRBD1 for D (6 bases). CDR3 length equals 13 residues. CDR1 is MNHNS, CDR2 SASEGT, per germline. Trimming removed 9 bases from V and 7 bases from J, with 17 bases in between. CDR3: CASCEGVVNTQYF. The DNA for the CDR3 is TGTGCCAGTTGTGAGGGGGTAGTGAATACGCAGTATTTT.

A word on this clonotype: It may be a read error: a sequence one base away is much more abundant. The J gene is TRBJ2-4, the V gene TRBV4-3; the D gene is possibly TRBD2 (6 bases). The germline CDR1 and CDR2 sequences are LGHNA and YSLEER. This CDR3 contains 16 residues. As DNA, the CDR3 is TGCGCCAGCAGCCAGGAACTAGCACTAGCCAAAAACATTAAGTACTTC. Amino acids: CASSQELALAKNIKYF.

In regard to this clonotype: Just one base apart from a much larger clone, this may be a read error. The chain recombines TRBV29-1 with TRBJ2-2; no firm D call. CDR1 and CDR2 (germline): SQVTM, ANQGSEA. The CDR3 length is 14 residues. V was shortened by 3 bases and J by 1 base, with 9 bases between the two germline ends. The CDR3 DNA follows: TGCAGCGTTGAGGGCAGAGTGAACACCGGGGAGCTGTTTTTT. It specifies CSVEGRVNTGELFF.

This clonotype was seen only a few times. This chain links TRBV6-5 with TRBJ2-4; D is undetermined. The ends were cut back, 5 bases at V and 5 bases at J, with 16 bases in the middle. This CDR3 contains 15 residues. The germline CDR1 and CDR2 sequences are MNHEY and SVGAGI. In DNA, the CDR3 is TGTGCCAGCAGTCCCCGTCCTGGCGGTCAAAACATTCAGTACTTC. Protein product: CASSPRPGGQNIQYF.

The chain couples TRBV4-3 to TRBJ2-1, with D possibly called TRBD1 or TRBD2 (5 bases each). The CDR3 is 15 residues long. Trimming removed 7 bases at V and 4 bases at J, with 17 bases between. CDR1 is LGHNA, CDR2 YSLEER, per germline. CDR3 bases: TGCGCCAGCAACCATTCTAGCAGGGCTTACAATGAGCAGTTCTTC. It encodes CASNHSSRAYNEQFF.

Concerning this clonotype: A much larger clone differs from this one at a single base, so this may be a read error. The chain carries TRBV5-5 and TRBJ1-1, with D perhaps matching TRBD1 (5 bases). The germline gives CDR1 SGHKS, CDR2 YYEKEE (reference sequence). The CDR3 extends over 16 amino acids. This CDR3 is CASRLAYQQVNTEAFF. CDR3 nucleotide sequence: TGTGCCAGCAGATTGGCCTACCAACAGGTCAACACTGAAGCTTTCTTT.

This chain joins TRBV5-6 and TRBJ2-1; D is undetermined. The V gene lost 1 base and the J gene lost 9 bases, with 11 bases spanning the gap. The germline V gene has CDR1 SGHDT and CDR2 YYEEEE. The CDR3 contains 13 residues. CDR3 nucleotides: TGTGCCAGCAGCTTGAAGGGCTTCCCTGAGCAGTTCTTC. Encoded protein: CASSLKGFPEQFF.

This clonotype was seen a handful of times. The CDR3 reads CASSSGYTEAFF. The CDR3 DNA sequence: TGTGCCAGCAGTTCAGGTTACACTGAAGCTTTCTTT. This chain joins TRBV7-9 and TRBJ1-1; D call uncertain. V was shortened by 6 bases and J by 3 bases, with 8 bases between the two germline ends. The CDR3 is made up of 12 amino acids. From germline, CDR1 is SEHNR and CDR2 FQNEAQ (reference sequence).